This passage covers 25 T cell receptor beta chains from one sample sequenced in a study of early T cells in non-severe SARS-CoV-2 infection. TCRdb reanalysed the 5' RACE reads using MiXCR and keeps one entry per CDR3 protein. The sample records some 67,000 distinct CDR3 sequences, more than 8% being singletons. The sequences come from whole blood, collected at baseline. The receptors originated from an adult who was a healthcare worker with PCR-confirmed SARS-CoV-2 infection or an uninfected control (not recorded which).

V is TRBV9 and J is TRBJ2-1; D is tentatively TRBD1 or TRBD2 (6 bases each). Trimming shortened V by 0 bases and J by 4 bases, and 14 bases separated the two germline ends. Germline CDR1 SGDLS, CDR2 YYNGEE. The CDR3 loop spans 16 amino acids. CDR3 sequence: CASSVGGALLYNEQFF. CDR3 DNA: TGTGCCAGCAGCGTAGGGGGGGCTTTGTTATACAATGAGCAGTTCTTC.

In this sample, this clonotype is medium-sized. J is TRBJ2-3 and V is TRBV2; D remains ambiguous. Germline V gives CDR1 SNHLY, CDR2 FYNNEI. This CDR3 spans 11 amino acids. With 9 bases removed from V and 6 bases from J, the gap between germline ends came to 10 bases. The CDR3 DNA sequence: TGTGCCAGTAAAGGCCGGGATACGCAGTATTTT. It translates to CASKGRDTQYF.

This clonotype turned up a few times. This rearrangement joins TRBV11-2 to TRBJ2-7, with 10 bases that match TRBD2. The CDR3 is 17 residues long. Trimming at V came to 5 bases and at J to 3 bases, leaving 13 bases not matched to a gene. CDR1 is SGHAT, CDR2 FQNNGV, per germline. The CDR3 DNA sequence: TGTGCCAGCAGCCCCGAAAGAGGACTAGCGGCCTTCTACGAGCAGTACTTC. The encoded protein is CASSPERGLAAFYEQYF. The full variable domain, rest sourced from reference TRBV11-2 and TRBJ2-7, is EAGVAQSPRYKIIEKRQSVAFWCNPISGHATLYWYQQILGQGPKLLIQFQNNGVVDDSQLPKDRFSAERLKGVDSTLKIQPAKLEDSAVYLCASSPERGLAAFYEQYFGPGTRLTVT.

This clonotype was observed at least ten times. The genes are TRBV10-2 and TRBJ2-1; D might be TRBD1 (5 bases). The CDR3 extends over 14 amino acids. With 4 bases removed from V and 8 bases from J, the gap between germline ends came to 15 bases. Germline CDR1 reads WSHSY; CDR2 reads SAAADI. The CDR3 is CASSGTKSGYEQFF. CDR3 nucleotide sequence: TGCGCCAGCAGTGGTACTAAATCAGGGTATGAGCAGTTCTTC.

Ten or more counts support this clonotype. The V and J genes are TRBV11-3 and TRBJ2-3; D possibly uses TRBD1 or TRBD2 (5 bases each). V was clipped by 5 bases and J by 3 bases, with 18 bases between them. The CDR3 is 16 amino acids. CDR1 is SGHNT, CDR2 YENEEA, per germline. This chain's CDR3 is CASSAGTAITTDTQYF. Written as DNA, the CDR3 is TGTGCCAGCAGCGCCGGGACGGCGATCACTACAGATACGCAGTATTTT.

This clonotype showed up many times. The chain recombines TRBV20-1 with TRBJ1-2, with D tentatively TRBD1 (5 bases). Germline V gene lookup returns CDR1 DFQATT and CDR2 SNEGSKA (reference sequence). CDR3 length equals 13 residues. The V and J ends lost 4 bases and 5 bases respectively, with 14 bases between them. CDR3 region: CSAKAEGSYGYTF. DNA of the CDR3: TGCAGTGCTAAGGCGGAGGGGTCATATGGCTACACCTTC.

This clonotype has just a few counts. The chain links TRBV7-2 to TRBJ2-1; D is possibly TRBD2 (5 bases). Germline V gives CDR1 SGHTA, CDR2 FQGNSA. Between the trimmed V and J ends, which lost 5 bases and 1 base, there was a span of 12 bases. This CDR3 has 15 residues. CDR3 loop: CASSPYRRSYNEQFF. The CDR3 DNA reads TGTGCCAGCAGCCCTTATCGGAGGTCCTACAATGAGCAGTTCTTC.

This clonotype was seen at least ten times. CDR3 sequence: CASTSGRGWNEQFF. CDR3 bases: TGTGCCAGCACTAGCGGGAGAGGATGGAATGAGCAGTTCTTC. The chain combines TRBV2 with TRBJ2-1; 10 nucleotides align to TRBD2. The trim removed 7 bases at V and 7 bases at J, leaving 7 bases unmatched. The CDR3 length is 14 residues. Per the germline V gene, CDR1 is SNHLY and CDR2 is FYNNEI.

The table lists this clonotype with a few counts. The chain couples TRBV6-5 to TRBJ1-6, with D unclear. Per the germline V gene, CDR1 is MNHEY and CDR2 is SVGAGI. This CDR3 comprises 15 residues. The V end was cut by 2 bases, the J end by 0 bases, with 5 bases between. As DNA, the CDR3 is TGTGCCAGCAGTTACGGCAGCTCCTATAATTCACCCCTCCACTTT. It is translated as CASSYGSSYNSPLHF.

Concerning this clonotype itself: The junction departs from germline at one end; a sequencing error may be responsible. The chain has TRBV3-1 and TRBJ2-1; 8 nucleotides agree with TRBD2. Germline V CDR1 and CDR2: LGHDT, YNNKEL (reference sequence). The CDR3 runs 14 residues. The chain's CDR3 is CASSVAGTYNEQLF. The CDR3 nucleotides read TGTGCCAGCAGCGTAGCGGGAACGTACAATGAGCAGCTCTTC.

This clonotype was counted only a few times. The chain carries TRBV7-2 and TRBJ2-7; 7 bases align to TRBD1. Germline CDR1 is SGHTA and CDR2 is FQGNSA. V gave up 5 bases and J gave up 0 bases; unmatched junction bases: 4. The CDR3 length is 14 residues. For the CDR3, the DNA is TGTGCCAGCAGCCCTCGGGACAGCTCCTACGAGCAGTACTTC. Translated, it gives CASSPRDSSYEQYF.

The CDR3 loop reads CASSLVPLGQGSGANVLTF. The CDR3 region has the DNA TGTGCCAGCAGCTTAGTTCCTTTGGGACAGGGTTCTGGGGCCAACGTCCTGACTTTC. The rearrangement joins TRBV7-2 to TRBJ2-6; 9 nucleotides align to TRBD1. CDR1 and CDR2 from the germline V gene are SGHTA and FQGNSA. The CDR3 consists of 19 residues. The V and J ends lost 1 base and 1 base, in that order; junction bases with no gene match: 8.

The gene calls are TRBV7-9 and TRBJ2-1; 14 bases map to TRBD2. V trimming: 1 base; J trimming: 4 bases; junction bases outside the gene matches: 3. This CDR3 has 17 amino acids. Looked up from germline, CDR1 is SEHNR and CDR2 is FQNEAQ (reference sequence). The CDR3 protein is CASSLGGLAGVYNEQFF. In DNA, the CDR3 is TGTGCCAGCAGCTTAGGGGGACTAGCGGGAGTGTACAATGAGCAGTTCTTC.

There are a few counts of this clonotype. The CDR3 sequence: CSAIGLFNEQFF. CDR3 bases: TGCAGTGCCATTGGACTCTTTAATGAGCAGTTCTTC. The chain carries TRBV20-1 and TRBJ2-1; perhaps TRBD2 as D (5 bases). This CDR3 region has 12 residues. Trimming cost V 6 bases and J 7 bases, with 13 bases left between them. Germline lookup yields CDR1 DFQATT and CDR2 SNEGSKA (reference sequence).

This clonotype was seen at least ten times. The chain is built from TRBV28 and TRBJ1-2, with D maybe TRBD1 (5 bases). V dropped 6 bases and J dropped 0 bases, with 17 bases sitting between them. This CDR3 region has 16 residues. Germline lookup yields CDR1 MDHEN and CDR2 SYDVKM. The DNA of the CDR3 is TGTGCCAGCAGCACTACAGGTGCGCCAACTAACTATGGCTACACCTTC. Protein: CASSTTGAPTNYGYTF.

The chain is built from TRBV6-6 and TRBJ2-3, with D uncertain. The CDR3 extends over 14 amino acids. CDR1 is MNHNY and CDR2 is SVGAGI in the germline V gene (reference sequence). Trimming took off 7 bases at V and 1 base at J, with 12 bases between the two ends. The CDR3 is CASKKRFGTDTQYF. The CDR3 DNA reads TGTGCCAGCAAGAAAAGATTTGGCACAGATACGCAGTATTTT.

This clonotype occurred many times. CDR3 nucleotides: TGTGCCAGCAGTCACGACAGCCGGCGCCAGCCCCAGCATTTT. It is translated as CASSHDSRRQPQHF. The V call is TRBV12-3 or TRBV12-4, the J call TRBJ1-5; a weak D match, TRBD1 (5 bases). V was clipped by 5 bases and J by 7 bases, with 15 bases between them. The CDR3 has 14 residues.

This clonotype was picked up a small number of times. The chain joins TRBV7-9 to TRBJ2-1; tentative D call: TRBD1 (6 bases). Trimming took off 7 bases at V and 0 bases at J, with 28 bases between the two ends. Germline CDR1 reads SEHNR; CDR2 reads FQNEAQ (reference sequence). The CDR3 length is 20 residues. CDR3 residues: CASTSRDNPVTGRSYNEQFF. In DNA, the CDR3 is TGTGCCAGCACCTCTCGGGACAACCCAGTGACAGGACGCTCCTACAATGAGCAGTTCTTC.

This clonotype was seen at least ten times. This chain links TRBV19 with TRBJ1-4; D perhaps matches TRBD1 (6 bases). Per the germline V gene, CDR1 is LNHDA and CDR2 is SQIVND (reference sequence). With 4 bases removed from V and 4 bases from J, the gap between germline ends came to 16 bases. This CDR3 comprises 16 residues. CDR3 sequence reads: CASSTYLDRFNEKLFF. The CDR3, as DNA: TGTGCCAGTAGTACCTACCTCGACAGGTTTAATGAAAAACTGTTTTTT.

In this sample, this clonotype turned up a few times. The chain recombines TRBV28 with TRBJ1-2; the match to TRBD1 covers 9 bases. Germline V gene lookup returns CDR1 MDHEN and CDR2 SYDVKM. After removal of 2 bases from V and 8 bases from J, the junction contained 3 bases not matched to a gene. CDR3 size: 13 residues. This CDR3 is CASSLLDRGGYTF. The CDR3 DNA sequence: TGTGCCAGCAGTTTACTGGACAGGGGCGGCTACACCTTC.

This clonotype occurred a few times. CDR3 bases: TGTGCCAGCAGCTCCTACGGGGGTACTGAAGCTTTCTTT. The encoded protein is CASSSYGGTEAFF. The chain is built from TRBV7-3 and TRBJ1-1; tentative D call: TRBD1 (5 bases). Trimming pared 4 bases from V and 5 bases from J, leaving 11 bases between. CDR3 length: 13 amino acids. Looked up from germline, CDR1 is SGHTA and CDR2 is FQGTGA. Full variable domain (outside the CDR3, taken from reference TRBV7-3 and TRBJ1-1): GAGVSQTPSNKVTEKGKYVELRCDPISGHTALYWYRQSLGQGPEFLIYFQGTGAADDSGLPNDRFFAVRPEGSVSTLKIQRTERGDSAVYLCASSSYGGTEAFFGQGTRLTVV.

This clonotype was detected only a few times. The chain uses TRBV10-3 and TRBJ2-7, with D unclear. CDR1 is ENHRY and CDR2 is SYGVKD in the germline V gene. The CDR3 consists of 12 residues. Trimming cost V 6 bases and J 6 bases, with 12 bases left between them. This chain's CDR3 is CAISGSTTEQYF. The DNA of the CDR3 is TGTGCCATCAGCGGATCAACGACCGAGCAGTACTTC.

This clonotype came up many times. The chain couples TRBV30 to TRBJ2-7; D is unclear. V was shortened by 0 bases and J by 3 bases, with 9 bases between the two germline ends. Germline CDR1 GTSNPN, CDR2 SVGIG (reference sequence). CDR3 length: 13 amino acids. The CDR3 protein is CAWSVRQFYEQYF. Here the CDR3 DNA reads TGTGCCTGGAGTGTACGCCAGTTCTACGAGCAGTACTTC.

In this sample, this clonotype turned up a few times. The chain is built from TRBV19 and TRBJ2-1; 7 nucleotides match TRBD2. From germline, CDR1 is LNHDA and CDR2 SQIVND (reference sequence). The CDR3 extends over 18 amino acids. J lost 0 bases, V lost 3 bases, and 11 bases had no gene match. CDR3 in amino acids: CASSIRGSGSYSYNEQFF. The DNA for the CDR3 is TGTGCCAGTAGTATTCGTGGTAGCGGGTCCTACTCCTACAATGAGCAGTTCTTC.

The rearrangement joins TRBV5-5 to TRBJ1-5; a possible D gene is TRBD1 (6 bases). This CDR3 is built from 15 residues. The V end was cut by 6 bases, the J end by 7 bases, with 20 bases between. The V gene's germline CDR1 is SGHKS and CDR2 YYEKEE (reference sequence). CDR3 DNA: TGTGCCAGCACCTTATCACCGGGGGCCGGGCAGCCCCAGCATTTT. Its translation is CASTLSPGAGQPQHF.